A selection of T cell receptor beta chains follows, all from one sample in a study of T cells in Graves' hyperthyroidism and ophthalmopathy. TCRdb re-analysed the multiplex PCR reads in MiXCR, keeping a single row per CDR3 protein. The sample yields 660,000 or so distinct CDR3 sequences, 45% seen once. Sequenced material: peripheral blood or thyroid tissue (not recorded which). Source of these receptors: an adult man with Graves' disease, either hyperthyroidism or ophthalmopathy (not recorded which). Each CDR3 is given with its conserved first and last residue. D genes are given only for firm matches. Clone size is stated in some rows and not others, as once, few, many or a class when expanded.

cdr3_nt cdr3_aa cdr3_length v_call clone_size j_call d_call
TGTGCCAGCAGCCTACGGGTCACAGGGCAGCGAGAAAAACTGTTTTTT CASSLRVTGQREKLFF 16 TRBV7-9 - TRBJ1-4 -
TGTGCCAGCAGCACTAGGGACAGACTGTTTTTT CASSTRDRLFF 11 TRBV7-9 many TRBJ1-4 TRBD1
TGTGCCAGCAGCCGCGGACGGTATAGCAATCAGCCCCAGCATTTT CASSRGRYSNQPQHF 15 TRBV5-6 - TRBJ1-5 -
TGTGCCACTACGGGACAGGGGGCTGGCTACACCTTC CATTGQGAGYTF 12 TRBV10-3 - TRBJ1-2 TRBD1
TGTGCCAGCAGCTTAGAGGGCGGCCCTATCCGGGAGCAGTACTTC CASSLEGGPIREQYF 15 TRBV7-2 - TRBJ2-7 -
TGCAGTGCTTCTACAGGGTATGACAATCAGCCCCAGCATTTT CSASTGYDNQPQHF 14 TRBV20-1 few TRBJ1-5 -
TGTGCCAGCAGCTCACAGGGGGCCTACGAAGCTTTCTTT CASSSQGAYEAFF 13 TRBV9 - TRBJ1-1 TRBD1
TGCGCCAGCAGTCCCGGGATGGATAATTCACCCCTCCACTTT CASSPGMDNSPLHF 14 TRBV10-1 - TRBJ1-6 -
TGTGCGAAGGCCGGGGACACTGAAGCTTTCTTT CAKAGDTEAFF 11 TRBV10-3 few TRBJ1-1 -
TGTGCCACCAGCAGAGAGGATCGGAACACCATATATTTT CATSREDRNTIYF 13 TRBV15 once TRBJ1-3 -
TGTGCCAGCAGTGTCGGGACAGTCTTTACCTACGAGCAGTACTTC CASSVGTVFTYEQYF 15 TRBV6-1 - TRBJ2-7 TRBD1
TGTGCCAGTATAGACAGGACCGAAAAACTGTTTTTT CASIDRTEKLFF 12 TRBV19 - TRBJ1-4 -
TGTGCCAGTGAAACCGGGACTAGCTACGAGCAGTACTTC CASETGTSYEQYF 13 TRBV7-9 - TRBJ2-7 TRBD2
TGTGCCAGCAGGGAGGGTGAGACCCAGTACTTC CASREGETQYF 11 TRBV2 many TRBJ2-5 -
TGTGCCACCAGTGGACCAGCGTCTAACTATGGCTACACCTTC CATSGPASNYGYTF 14 TRBV24-1 many TRBJ1-2 -
TGTGCCAGCAGTTTCATGGGGGCCGACACTGAAGCTTTCTTT CASSFMGADTEAFF 14 TRBV12-3/TRBV12-4 many TRBJ1-1 -
TGTGCCAGCAGCACTTCCGGAAAACTGTTTTTT CASSTSGKLFF 11 TRBV11-2 - TRBJ1-4 -
TGTGCCACCAGCAGTGAATCAAGGTCCGATGAAAAACTGTTTTTT CATSSESRSDEKLFF 15 TRBV15 - TRBJ1-4 -
TGTGCCAGTAGTATCGGGACAGGCGTTCAGCCCCAGCATTTT CASSIGTGVQPQHF 14 TRBV19 - TRBJ1-5 TRBD1
TGCAGTGTAACCTACGAGTATTTT CSVTYEYF 8 TRBV20-1 few TRBJ1-3 -
TGCAGTGCTAGAGAGGGCGGACGAGGCTACGAGCAGTACTTC CSAREGGRGYEQYF 14 TRBV20-1 few TRBJ2-7 -
TGTGCCAGCAGCGCAGGACGGGACAAAGAGACCCAGTACTTC CASSAGRDKETQYF 14 TRBV7-9 once TRBJ2-5 -
TGTGCCAGTAGTGCGAACCTACAGGGTTCCCCCCACCACTTC CASSANLQGSPHHF 14 TRBV19 many TRBJ1-2 -
TGTGCCAGCAGCTTAGCCACAGGGCCTGGAAACACCATATATTTT CASSLATGPGNTIYF 15 TRBV11-1 - TRBJ1-3 -
TGTGCCAGCAGCTTATACTCCGGGGACAGGCCTTCGGGGACCCAGTACTTC CASSLYSGDRPSGTQYF 17 TRBV13 - TRBJ2-5 TRBD1
TGCAGTGCCACCGCCGGGACAGACAACACTGAAGCTTTCTTT CSATAGTDNTEAFF 14 TRBV20-1 - TRBJ1-1 TRBD1
TGTGCCAGTAGCCCGACCCCTGCAGGACTAGCGGGAGGGCCGGGTTACGAGCAGTACTTC CASSPTPAGLAGGPGYEQYF 20 TRBV19 - TRBJ2-7 TRBD2
TGTGCCAGCAGCGAGACAGGGAAATACGAGCAGTACTTC CASSETGKYEQYF 13 TRBV10-3 - TRBJ2-7 TRBD1